The entry that follows covers one T cell receptor (beta chain) sequence. No antigen is known for it. Since a far larger clone is one base different, this is likely a read error. Germline V gene lookup returns CDR1 SEHNR and CDR2 FQNEAQ (reference sequence). The CDR3 contains 17 residues. The data were obtained in a study of regulatory T cells in long-lasting Graves disease. Study conclusions and caveats: Having only a small sample size may have limited accuracy.

Relying on iRepertoire HTBI primers and Arm-PCR of CDR3 regions, the team built TCR beta libraries. TCRdb itself ran the multiplex PCR reads through MiXCR, one entry per CDR3 protein. In the table there are some 250,000 distinct CDR3 sequences, 18% of which are singletons. Stated time point: newly diagnosed GD, antithyroid drugs for less than 3 months. The authors made the TCR library using RNA they extracted from PBMCs. Patients were enrolled at an endocrinology department in Xi'an, China. Separately, the same data were catalogued under a study of T cells in Graves' hyperthyroidism and ophthalmopathy.

This TCR was recovered from a woman in her thirties with Graves disease. The chain combines TRBV7-9 with TRBJ2-5; D possibly corresponds to TRBD2 (6 bases). This specimen was peripheral blood mononuclear cells (PBMCs), taken at new diagnosis, from a patient treated with antithyroid drugs. The CDR3 DNA follows: TGTGCCTGCAGCTCTCTAATTGCCGGGGAGGACGGAGAGACCCAGTACTTC. Its translation is CACSSLIAGEDGETQYF.